These T cell receptor beta chains were read from a single sample in a study of beta chain features in type 1 diabetes. The assay was immunoSEQ multiplex PCR, and TCRdb's table has in-frame clones only and misses some. This sample has under 500,000 clones; over 25% occur once, and the top ten carry around 0.065%. The source material was naive CD4+ T cells from blood. These receptors all come from a young man in good health. CDR3s leave out the opening cysteine and the closing phenylalanine or tryptophan. A D gene is named only where the DNA matches it firmly.

J: TRBJ1-2
D: .
V: TRBV7-9
CDR3: ASSLHAGRYGYT

J: TRBJ2-3
D: TRBD2
V: TRBV9
CDR3: ASSVTPAGGSDTQY

J: TRBJ2-6
D: .
V: TRBV11-3
CDR3: ASSPSTGRGANVLT

J: TRBJ2-1
D: TRBD2
V: TRBV18
CDR3: ASSPLAGGAYNEQF

J: TRBJ2-5
D: TRBD2
V: TRBV30
CDR3: AWSTSGSRTQY

J: TRBJ2-7
D: TRBD2
V: TRBV7-9
CDR3: ACTASGGSYEQY

J: TRBJ1-2
D: .
V: TRBV6-4
CDR3: ASRMTEGYT

J: TRBJ2-1
D: .
V: TRBV14
CDR3: ASSLYQAGVEQF

J: TRBJ1-2
D: .
V: TRBV19
CDR3: ASSQGNGYT

J: TRBJ2-4
D: .
V: TRBV10-3
CDR3: ATREAKNIQY

J: TRBJ2-3
D: .
V: TRBV20-1
CDR3: SARSTDTQY

J: TRBJ2-5
D: .
V: TRBV20-1
CDR3: SARAVETQY

J: TRBJ2-1
D: .
V: TRBV30
CDR3: AWSVRAPYNEQF

J: TRBJ2-5
D: .
V: TRBV15
CDR3: ATSRDLFETQY

J: TRBJ1-3
D: .
V: TRBV29-1
CDR3: SAQGLSGNTIY

J: TRBJ2-7
D: TRBD1
V: TRBV15
CDR3: ATSPRGDRSSYEQY

J: TRBJ2-3
D: .
V: TRBV19
CDR3: ASSPPGGTDTQY

J: TRBJ1-2
D: .
V: TRBV18
CDR3: ASSPQGNYGYT

J: TRBJ1-3
D: .
V: TRBV29-1
CDR3: SVVVETNTIY

J: TRBJ2-1
D: .
V: TRBV10-3
CDR3: AISAGSGDNEQF

J: TRBJ2-3
D: TRBD2
V: TRBV4-3
CDR3: ASSQEGLAGPLQTQY

J: TRBJ2-1
D: .
V: TRBV7-9
CDR3: ASSPKPGGTNNEQF

J: TRBJ1-5
D: .
V: TRBV9
CDR3: ASSVGGGINQPQH

J: TRBJ1-1
D: TRBD1
V: TRBV25-1
CDR3: ATRDRSNTEAF

J: TRBJ2-1
D: TRBD2
V: TRBV7-2
CDR3: ASTMTSGRDEQF

J: TRBJ1-1
D: .
V: TRBV29-1
CDR3: SAGRMNTEAF

J: TRBJ2-6
D: .
V: TRBV29-1
CDR3: SVGTAGANVLT

J: TRBJ2-5
D: TRBD1
V: TRBV7-9
CDR3: ASSPYRGAETQY

J: TRBJ2-5
D: .
V: TRBV1
CDR3: TSSQDATGGKETQY

J: TRBJ2-7
D: .
V: TRBV14
CDR3: ASSQGETDRYEQY

J: TRBJ2-1
D: .
V: TRBV29-1
CDR3: SVDLPMASYNEQF

J: TRBJ2-3
D: TRBD2
V: TRBV15
CDR3: ATSSPGLAGVADTQY

J: TRBJ2-5
D: .
V: TRBV18
CDR3: ASSPNGQETQY

J: TRBJ2-5
D: .
V: TRBV2
CDR3: ASRDNQETQY

J: TRBJ1-1
D: .
V: TRBV30
CDR3: AWSVRHNTEAF

J: TRBJ1-2
D: .
V: TRBV7-9
CDR3: ASSLLSGYGYT

J: TRBJ2-4
D: .
V: TRBV25-1
CDR3: ASSGTVKNIQY

J: TRBJ2-7
D: TRBD1
V: TRBV10-3
CDR3: AISEGQGAYEQY

J: TRBJ2-1
D: .
V: TRBV6-6
CDR3: ASTPDPSVPEQF

J: TRBJ2-4
D: TRBD1
V: TRBV28
CDR3: ATAGGPRAKNIQY